The 27 T cell receptor beta chains given below trace back to one sample, sequenced in a study of blood T cell repertoires in COVID-19 (dated by TCRdb to 2018 to 2021). Libraries were built with the immunoSEQ multiplex PCR assay. In TCRdb, the immuneACCESS table is reduced to in-frame sequences with V and J assigned. These tables do not hold every clone; where another copy was compared, an unresolved V gene accounts for under half, and the others remain unexplained. The sample table shows some 180,000 clones, and 70% to 90% are seen once. About 8.8% of the sample goes to the ten largest clones. Sequenced input: peripheral blood. The receptors originated from a woman at least 80 years old with COVID-19, enrolled during active disease.

The chain combines TRBV3-1 (or the pseudogene TRBV3-2) with TRBJ2-7; a weak D match, TRBD2 (5 bases). The V gene lost 3 bases and the J gene lost 2 bases, with 8 bases spanning the gap. The CDR3 is 13 residues long. Germline assignment: CDR1 LGHDT and CDR2 YNNKEL (reference sequence). CDR3 protein: CASSHRTPYEQYF. Written as DNA, the CDR3 is TGTGCCAGCAGCCACCGGACTCCCTACGAGCAGTACTTC.

The CDR3, as DNA: TGTGCCAGTAGTATCGGGGGACAGGGTAGAAACGGCTACACCTTC. Translated, it gives CASSIGGQGRNGYTF. The J gene is TRBJ1-2, the V gene TRBV19; 9 bases line up with TRBD1. Trimming removed 3 bases from V and 8 bases from J; junction bases left unmatched: 10. The CDR3 consists of 15 residues. Looked up from germline, CDR1 is LNHDA and CDR2 is SQIVND (reference sequence).

The gene calls are TRBV28 and TRBJ2-5; the D gene is possibly TRBD1 (5 bases). The ends were cut back, 7 bases at V and 5 bases at J, with 11 bases in the middle. Germline loops: CDR1 MDHEN, CDR2 SYDVKM. The CDR3 covers 12 residues. CDR3 loop: CASKAGRETQYF. The CDR3 nucleotides are TGTGCCAGCAAGGCAGGGCGGGAGACCCAGTACTTC.

The genes are TRBV5-1 and TRBJ2-2; 13 bases agree with TRBD2. The CDR3 is 16 residues long. CDR1 is SGHRS, CDR2 YFSETQ, per germline. V was clipped by 2 bases and J by 7 bases; unmatched bases: 5. The CDR3, as DNA: TGCGCCAGCAGCTTCGGACTAGCGGGAGTTGACGGGGAGCTGTTTTTT. It is translated as CASSFGLAGVDGELFF. Full variable domain (rest looked up from reference TRBV5-1 and TRBJ2-2): KAGVTQTPRYLIKTRGQQVTLSCSPISGHRSVSWYQQTPGQGLQFLFEYFSETQRNKGNFPGRFSGRQFSNSRSEMNVSTLELGDSALYLCASSFGLAGVDGELFFGEGSRLTVL.

Sample share makes this clone medium-sized. This rearrangement joins TRBV9 to TRBJ1-2, with 10 positions matching TRBD1. There are 13 residues in the CDR3. The V gene end was trimmed by 4 bases and the J gene end by 8 bases; junction bases not matched to a gene: 5. Germline V gene sequence: CDR1 SGDLS, CDR2 YYNGEE. The CDR3, as DNA: TGTGCCAGCAGCCCCGGACAGGGGGAAGGCTACACCTTC. Amino acid sequence: CASSPGQGEGYTF.

Remarks on this clone: One end of the junction is discordant with germline, which a read error may explain. The chain couples TRBV7-7 to TRBJ2-1, with 10 nucleotides matching TRBD1. This CDR3 comprises 13 residues. Germline loops: CDR1 SSHAT, CDR2 FNYEAQ (reference sequence). The CDR3 bases are TGTGCTAGCAGCGGACAGGGGGGCGATGAGCAGTTCTTC. Translation: CASSGQGGDEQFF.

The chain is built from TRBV19 and TRBJ1-6; perhaps TRBD1 as D (6 bases). CDR1 is LNHDA and CDR2 is SQIVND in the germline V gene (reference sequence). The CDR3 totals 20 residues. Trimming shortened V by 7 bases and J by 9 bases, and 34 bases separated the two germline ends. For the CDR3, the DNA is TGTGCCAGTATAGGTCAGGCGAACCAGGGGAGTGCAGGCGTTGGTTCACCCCTCCACTTT. Amino acids: CASIGQANQGSAGVGSPLHF.

The chain couples TRBV9 to TRBJ2-7; TRBD1 matches at 9 bases. CDR1 SGDLS and CDR2 YYNGEE come from the germline V gene. Losses at the gene ends were 0 bases for V and 2 bases for J; bases not matched to a gene: 6. CDR3 length equals 16 residues. CDR3 amino acids: CASSVAGGTGPYEQYF. The CDR3 nucleotides are TGTGCCAGCAGCGTAGCGGGCGGGACAGGGCCCTACGAGCAGTACTTC.

The chain joins TRBV5-4 to TRBJ2-3, with 8 bases lining up with TRBD2. CDR1 is SGHNT and CDR2 is YYREEE in the germline V gene (reference sequence). The CDR3 loop spans 16 amino acids. The V segment lost 4 bases and the J segment 2 bases; nucleotides outside the gene matches: 9. CDR3 residues: CASSPTSGFTTDTQYF. The CDR3 DNA reads as TGTGCCAGCAGCCCTACTAGCGGATTCACCACAGATACGCAGTATTTT.

The chain combines TRBV9 with TRBJ1-6, with TRBD1 as a possible D gene (6 bases). Between the trimmed V and J ends, which lost 0 bases and 7 bases, there was a span of 11 bases. There are 15 residues in the CDR3. The germline gives CDR1 SGDLS, CDR2 YYNGEE. The CDR3 here is CASSVVVGGNSPLHF. As DNA, the CDR3 is TGTGCCAGCAGCGTAGTGGTAGGGGGAAATTCACCCCTCCACTTT.

This clone was observed a handful of times. The V gene is TRBV11-1, the J gene TRBJ2-7; 7 bases are a match to TRBD2. CDR3 length: 13 residues. Germline V gene data show CDR1 as SGHAT and CDR2 as FQDESV (reference sequence). The V gene end was trimmed by 2 bases and the J gene end by 5 bases; junction bases not matched to a gene: 3. For the CDR3, the DNA is TGTGCCAGCAGCTTAAGCCTAGCGGACGAGCAGTACTTC. It translates to CASSLSLADEQYF.

The chain uses TRBV4-1 and TRBJ1-2; 11 bases match TRBD1. V lost 3 bases, J lost 4 bases, and 10 bases stayed unmatched. This CDR3 is 17 amino acids long. Germline assignment: CDR1 MGHRA and CDR2 YSYEKL. This CDR3 reads CASSHGQGAFLIYGYTF. DNA of the CDR3: TGCGCCAGCAGCCATGGACAGGGGGCTTTTCTTATCTATGGCTACACCTTC.

The chain employs TRBV21-1 and TRBJ2-7; the D call in the table, TRBD1, was not verified against the DNA. TRBV21-1 is classified as a pseudogene. This CDR3 region has 13 residues. This chain's CDR3 is CASSTDSSYEQYF. CDR3 DNA sequence: TGTGCCAGCAGCACGGACAGCTCCTACGAGCAGTACTTC.

The rearrangement uses TRBV3-1 (or the pseudogene TRBV3-2) and TRBJ2-3, with TRBD2 identical over 7 bases. CDR1 LGHDT and CDR2 YNNKEL come from the germline V gene (reference sequence). With V trimmed by 2 bases and J by 2 bases, 4 bases remained unmatched. The CDR3 is made up of 15 amino acids. This chain's CDR3 is CASSQTGTNTDTQYF. CDR3 in DNA: TGTGCCAGCAGCCAAACCGGGACTAACACAGATACGCAGTATTTT.

The chain couples TRBV6-6 to TRBJ1-2; D uncertain. Germline V CDR1 and CDR2: MNHNY, SVGAGI (reference sequence). The CDR3 loop spans 12 amino acids. Trimming stripped 8 bases from V and 7 bases from J, with 14 bases between. The DNA for the CDR3 is TGTGCCAGCGCGGGAGGAGGTGGTGGCTACACCTTC. This translates into CASAGGGGGYTF.

This clone occurred a few times. V gene TRBV5-1 combines with J gene TRBJ2-7; 7 bases are shared with TRBD1. Germline values: CDR1 SGHRS, CDR2 YFSETQ. The CDR3 has 15 amino acids. The junction had 8 bases not matched to a gene; V was cut back by 3 bases and J by 2 bases. The CDR3 loop reads CASSYIPGQPYEQYF. The CDR3 DNA reads as TGCGCCAGCAGCTATATACCGGGACAGCCCTACGAGCAGTACTTC.

The V call is TRBV12-3 or TRBV12-4, the J call TRBJ1-1; D not certain. The CDR3 is made up of 12 amino acids. V was cut by 5 bases and J by 3 bases, with 7 bases left in between. CDR3 DNA sequence: TGTGCCAGCAGTCTTCGGGACACTGAAGCTTTCTTT. This encodes CASSLRDTEAFF.

This chain links TRBV18 with TRBJ2-3, with unresolved D. This CDR3 contains 16 residues. Trimming removed 3 bases from V and 1 base from J, with 14 bases in between. CDR1 and CDR2 from the germline V gene are KGHSH and LQKENI. DNA for the CDR3: TGTGCCAGCTCACCGGTGGCAGGTCCCCGCACAGATACGCAGTATTTT. It yields the protein CASSPVAGPRTDTQYF. Supplemented by reference TRBV18 and TRBJ2-3, the full variable domain reads NAGVMQNPRHLVRRRGQEARLRCSPMKGHSHVYWYRQLPEEGLKFMVYLQKENIIDESGMPKERFSAEFPKEGPSILRIQQVVRGDSAAYFCASSPVAGPRTDTQYFGPGTRLTVL.

J is TRBJ1-5 and V is TRBV7-8; 7 bases are shared with TRBD1. With 2 bases clipped from V and 1 base from J, the junction kept 2 bases outside the gene matches. Germline CDR1 reads SGHVS; CDR2 reads FQNEAQ. The CDR3 is made up of 15 amino acids. The CDR3, as DNA: TGTGCCAGCAGCTTATCACAGGGGAGCAATCAGCCCCAGCATTTT. This gives the protein CASSLSQGSNQPQHF.

The J gene is TRBJ1-2, the V gene TRBV3-1 (or the pseudogene TRBV3-2); no reliable D call. CDR1 and CDR2 (germline): LGHDT, YNNKEL (reference sequence). The V end lost 2 bases, the J end lost 8 bases, and 6 bases lay between the germline ends. This CDR3 is built from 11 residues. The CDR3 DNA sequence: TGTGCCAGCAGCCAAATCGTGGGCTACACCTTC. Residues: CASSQIVGYTF.

This clone was seen more than once but under ten times. The chain couples TRBV29-1 to TRBJ1-2; D uncertain. This CDR3 is built from 12 residues. Trimming took off 1 base at V and 8 bases at J, with 11 bases between the two ends. Per germline, CDR1 SQVTM and CDR2 ANQGSEA. This CDR3 is CSVEGPRLGYTF. CDR3 coding DNA: TGCAGCGTTGAAGGCCCCCGGTTGGGCTACACCTTC.

This rearrangement joins TRBV6-4 to TRBJ1-2; 7 bases are a match to TRBD1. The CDR3 is made up of 15 amino acids. Germline-derived CDR1 and CDR2 are MRHNA and SNTAGT. The J segment lost 2 bases and the V segment lost 5 bases, leaving 8 bases of the junction unmatched. The CDR3 DNA reads TGTGCCAGCAGTCCACAGGGGTTATCCAACTATGGCTACACCTTC. Translation: CASSPQGLSNYGYTF.

This chain joins TRBV6-5 and TRBJ1-4; 8 bases are shared with TRBD1. CDR3 length: 13 amino acids. V shed 6 bases, J shed 7 bases, and the junction held 4 bases outside the gene matches. The germline CDR1 and CDR2 sequences are MNHEY and SVGAGI. The CDR3 protein is CASSRDRFEKLFF. The CDR3 region has the DNA TGTGCCAGCAGCCGGGACAGGTTTGAAAAACTGTTTTTT.

The chain carries TRBV19 and TRBJ2-7; D not certain. V lost 0 bases and J 3 bases, leaving 12 bases between the germline ends. The CDR3 is made up of 15 amino acids. Per germline, CDR1 LNHDA and CDR2 SQIVND (reference sequence). The CDR3 here is CASSIDLSGDYEQYF. The CDR3 DNA reads as TGTGCCAGTAGTATAGATCTATCAGGCGACTACGAGCAGTACTTC.

The chain couples TRBV11-2 to TRBJ2-7, with a possible D match to TRBD1 (8 bases). CDR3 length equals 18 residues. Germline lookup yields CDR1 SGHAT and CDR2 FQNNGV. Trimming removed 4 bases at V and 0 bases at J, with 22 bases between. The CDR3 loop reads CASSSGRGGTGTSYEQYF. CDR3 sequence (DNA): TGTGCCAGCAGCTCCGGTAGGGGGGGGACAGGAACCTCCTACGAGCAGTACTTC.

This clone showed up just a few times. The rearrangement joins TRBV27 to TRBJ1-2; 7 bases line up with TRBD1. V lost 2 bases and J lost 4; bases outside the gene matches: 7. This CDR3 region has 15 residues. In germline, CDR1 is MNHEY, CDR2 SMNVEV (reference sequence). Here the CDR3 reads CASSLGRTGGYGYTF. The CDR3 region has the DNA TGTGCCAGCAGTTTAGGCCGGACAGGCGGCTATGGCTACACCTTC.

V gene TRBV7-2 combines with J gene TRBJ1-6; unclear D gene. Trimming stripped 7 bases from V and 7 bases from J, with 11 bases between. The CDR3 extends over 13 amino acids. Germline V gene lookup returns CDR1 SGHTA and CDR2 FQGNSA. The CDR3 coding sequence is TGTGCCAGCATCTCTTTGAGGAATTCACCCCTCCACTTT. It translates to CASISLRNSPLHF.